Presented here are 21 T cell receptor beta chains from one specimen sequenced in a study of cytotoxic CD8 clonotypes in ibrutinib-treated CLL. Clones were sequenced by immunoSEQ multiplex PCR, and TCRdb holds only the in-frame ones, with some missing. The sample has around 140,000 clones; approximately 80% are singletons. The source material was PBMCs, sampled after 12 months of ibrutinib treatment. These TCRs come from a human donor with chronic lymphocytic leukemia.

With regard to this clone: The identical CDR3 is also encoded by other nucleotide sequences in the sample. The chain is built from TRBV5-6 and TRBJ1-1; tentative D call: TRBD1 (5 bases). V gave up 1 base and J gave up 4 bases, with 8 bases separating them. The CDR3 extends over 13 amino acids. The germline V gene encodes CDR1 SGHDT and CDR2 YYEEEE. The CDR3: CASSLMGVTEAFF. The CDR3 nucleotides read TGTGCCAGCAGCTTGATGGGGGTCACTGAAGCTTTCTTT.

The chain uses TRBV15 and TRBJ2-5; D gene uncertain. The J call may not be correct, given that the DNA end is closer to TRBJ2-7. CDR3 size: 15 residues. Germline loops: CDR1 LNHNV, CDR2 YYDKDF (reference sequence). CDR3 loop: CATSRGYQSSYEQYF. The CDR3 coding sequence is TGTGCCACCAGCAGAGGGTATCAGAGCTCCTACGAGCAGTACTTC.

V usage is TRBV6-5 and J usage is TRBJ2-2, with TRBD1 matching over 7 bases. After removal of 10 bases from V and 1 base from J, the junction contained 6 bases not matched to a gene. CDR3 length: 14 amino acids. Germline V gene lookup returns CDR1 MNHEY and CDR2 SVGAGI. CDR3 nucleotides: TGTGCCACCACCGGGACAGAGAACACCGGGGAGCTGTTTTTT. Translation gives CATTGTENTGELFF.

The DNA for the CDR3 is TGTGCCATCAAAAGGGGAGAGACCCAGTACTTC. Translating gives CAIKRGETQYF. V and J are TRBV10-3 and TRBJ2-5; D possibly corresponds to TRBD1 (5 bases). The V and J ends lost 7 bases and 4 bases respectively, with 7 bases between them. CDR1 ENHRY and CDR2 SYGVKD come from the germline V gene. This CDR3 comprises 11 residues.

The chain uses TRBV18 and TRBJ1-5, with 10 bases matching TRBD1. The length of the CDR3 is 15 residues. Germline trimming cut 5 bases from V and 2 bases from J; bases unmatched to any gene: 3. The germline CDR1 and CDR2 sequences are KGHSH and LQKENI. CDR3 sequence (DNA): TGTGCCAGCTCATCAGGGACAGGGGGCAATCAGCCCCAGCATTTT. This sequence encodes CASSSGTGGNQPQHF. Complete variable domain (other parts from reference TRBV18 and TRBJ1-5): NAGVMQNPRHLVRRRGQEARLRCSPMKGHSHVYWYRQLPEEGLKFMVYLQKENIIDESGMPKERFSAEFPKEGPSILRIQQVVRGDSAAYFCASSSGTGGNQPQHFGDGTRLSIL.

This rearrangement joins TRBV7-9 to TRBJ1-3, with D unclear. The germline V gene has CDR1 SEHNR and CDR2 FQNEAQ (reference sequence). This CDR3 contains 14 residues. V lost 0 bases and J 0 bases, leaving 3 bases between the germline ends. Written as DNA, the CDR3 is TGTGCCAGCAGCTTAGCCCACTCTGGAAACACCATATATTTT. It encodes CASSLAHSGNTIYF.

The V and J genes are TRBV28 and TRBJ2-3; D gene uncertain. CDR1 and CDR2 (germline): MDHEN, SYDVKM. The germline V and J ends were trimmed by 0 bases and 2 bases, with 9 bases remaining between them. The CDR3 sequence is 15 residues long. The CDR3 DNA reads TGTGCCAGCAGTTTATGGGGATTTCTCACAGATACGCAGTATTTT. It specifies CASSLWGFLTDTQYF.

This chain connects TRBV5-6 to TRBJ1-4; D possibly corresponds to TRBD1 (6 bases). The CDR3 is 15 residues long. Looked up from germline, CDR1 is SGHDT and CDR2 is YYEEEE. V shed 5 bases and J shed 2 bases, with 13 bases lying between them. The CDR3 sequence: CASSLGGGTNEKLFF. For the CDR3, the DNA is TGTGCCAGCAGTCTTGGAGGGGGGACTAATGAAAAACTGTTTTTT.

This clone was detected only once. CDR3 protein: CASSLIGEWETQYF. The CDR3 DNA sequence: TGTGCCAGCAGTTTGATAGGCGAATGGGAGACCCAGTACTTC. The chain uses TRBV27 and TRBJ2-5; D not certain. The germline V gene has CDR1 MNHEY and CDR2 SMNVEV (reference sequence). V lost 3 bases, J lost 5 bases, and 13 bases lay in between. This CDR3 contains 14 residues.

This chain connects TRBV6-1 to TRBJ1-5; D perhaps matches TRBD1 (5 bases). Germline CDR1 reads MNHNS; CDR2 reads SASEGT. This CDR3 contains 15 residues. V was clipped by 6 bases and J by 3 bases, with 15 bases between them. CDR3 DNA sequence: TGTGCCAGCAGCTCAGGGATCGTTCTCAATCAGCCCCAGCATTTT. Its protein is CASSSGIVLNQPQHF.

The chain recombines TRBV6-1 with TRBJ2-3; perhaps TRBD1 as D (5 bases). Trimming pared 4 bases from V and 3 bases from J, leaving 17 bases between. The CDR3 runs to 16 residues. CDR1 MNHNS and CDR2 SASEGT come from the germline V gene. The CDR3 protein is CASSGLSFRETDTQYF. CDR3 in DNA: TGTGCCAGCAGTGGACTGTCCTTCAGGGAAACAGATACGCAGTATTTT.

The chain joins TRBV18 to TRBJ2-7; a possible D gene is TRBD1 (6 bases). Trimming removed 0 bases at V and 1 base at J, with 13 bases between. CDR3 length: 16 amino acids. Germline V gene data show CDR1 as KGHSH and CDR2 as LQKENI. The CDR3 sequence: CASSPPHGTSSYEQYF. Written as DNA, the CDR3 is TGTGCCAGCTCACCACCCCACGGGACATCTTCCTACGAGCAGTACTTC.

The rearrangement links TRBV29-1 to TRBJ2-7; no firm D call. Between the trimmed V and J ends, which lost 7 bases and 3 bases, there was a span of 10 bases. CDR3 length equals 11 residues. CDR1 and CDR2 from the germline V gene are SQVTM and ANQGSEA. The CDR3 DNA follows: TGCAGCGGTGCCTGGGGCTACGAGCAGTACTTC. This codes for CSGAWGYEQYF.

The rearrangement uses TRBV4-3 and TRBJ2-3; TRBD1 matches at 9 bases. The germline V gene has CDR1 LGHNA and CDR2 YSLEER. The CDR3 totals 17 residues. V trimming: 1 base; J trimming: 2 bases; junction bases outside the gene matches: 7. The CDR3 here is CASSQATTGGITDTQYF. CDR3 DNA: TGCGCCAGCAGCCAAGCTACGACAGGGGGTATCACAGATACGCAGTATTTT.

This clone has more than one count but fewer than ten. The CDR3 nucleotides are TGTGCCTGGAATACAGGTATAAACTATGGCTACACCTTC. Encoded protein: CAWNTGINYGYTF. This sequence joins TRBV30 and TRBJ1-2; D possibly corresponds to TRBD1 (5 bases). V was shortened by 4 bases and J by 2 bases, with 11 bases between the two germline ends. This CDR3 is built from 13 residues. In germline, CDR1 is GTSNPN, CDR2 SVGIG (reference sequence).

V usage is TRBV10-2 and J usage is TRBJ2-7; 8 nucleotides align to TRBD2. J was trimmed by 3 bases and V by 2 bases; bases with no gene match: 6. The CDR3 sequence is 15 residues long. From germline, CDR1 is WSHSY and CDR2 SAAADI. CDR3 nucleotides: TGCGCCAGCAGTGAGAGTCTAGCGGGTGTCTACGAGCAGTACTTC. Protein: CASSESLAGVYEQYF.

As concerns this clone: The sample contains more than one DNA sequence encoding this CDR3. This chain uses TRBV28 with TRBJ1-5; 7 bases map to TRBD1. The CDR3 loop spans 14 amino acids. V dropped 5 bases and J dropped 2; count of bases not matched to a gene: 3. Germline-derived CDR1 and CDR2 are MDHEN and SYDVKM. Here the CDR3 reads CASSPGTGNQPQHF. CDR3 coding DNA: TGTGCCAGCAGTCCCGGGACAGGCAATCAGCCCCAGCATTTT. The full variable domain, completed using reference TRBV28 and TRBJ1-5, is DVKVTQSSRYLVKRTGEKVFLECVQDMDHENMFWYRQDPGLGLRLIYFSYDVKMKEKGDIPEGYSVSREKKERFSLILESASTNQTSMYLCASSPGTGNQPQHFGDGTRLSIL.

This clone was seen a single time. The chain uses TRBV7-9 and TRBJ1-2; no reliable D call. Germline-derived CDR1 and CDR2 are SEHNR and FQNEAQ (reference sequence). CDR3 length: 12 amino acids. V dropped 5 bases and J dropped 6 bases, with 10 bases sitting between them. The CDR3: CASSERLHGYTF. As DNA, the CDR3 is TGTGCCAGCAGCGAGAGGCTACATGGCTACACCTTC. Supplemented by reference TRBV7-9 and TRBJ1-2, the full variable domain reads DTGVSQNPRHKITKRGQNVTFRCDPISEHNRLYWYRQTLGQGPEFLTYFQNEAQLEKSRLLSDRFSAERPKGSFSTLEIQRTEQGDSAMYLCASSERLHGYTFGSGTRLTVV.

V gene TRBV28 combines with J gene TRBJ1-2; no clear D gene. CDR3 length: 11 amino acids. Deletions cut 4 bases from V and 7 bases from J, with 7 bases between. In germline, CDR1 is MDHEN, CDR2 SYDVKM. The CDR3: CASSSLFGYTF. The CDR3 region has the DNA TGTGCCAGCAGTTCCCTCTTTGGCTACACCTTC.

This clone was seen only once. This chain uses TRBV30 with TRBJ2-1; 13 nucleotides match TRBD2. V lost 2 bases to trimming and J lost 10 bases; unmatched junction nucleotides: 5. This CDR3 comprises 14 residues. Germline CDR1 is GTSNPN and CDR2 is SVGIG (reference sequence). CDR3 sequence (DNA): TGTGCCTGGAGTACTAGCGGGAGGGCTAGCGAGCAGTTCTTC. Encoded protein: CAWSTSGRASEQFF.

V gene TRBV2 combines with J gene TRBJ1-6; TRBD1 agrees at 7 bases. Per the germline V gene, CDR1 is SNHLY and CDR2 is FYNNEI. The CDR3 has 15 residues. The J segment lost 1 base and the V segment lost 7 bases, leaving 4 bases of the junction unmatched. CDR3 region: CASNTGESYNSPLHF. In DNA form, the CDR3 reads TGTGCCAGCAATACAGGGGAATCCTATAATTCACCCCTCCACTTT.